The source of this T cell receptor beta chain is a study of cytomegalovirus exposure and HLA in healthy donors. 60 Vbeta and 13 Jbeta primers were used in PCR. TCRdb keeps only in-frame clones here, not all; method: immunoSEQ multiplex PCR. The sample includes about 120,000 clones, less than 90% of them seen just once. V was shortened by 4 bases and J by 3 bases, with 11 bases between the two germline ends. Per the germline V gene, CDR1 is SGHRS and CDR2 is YFSETQ. The CDR3 length is 13 residues. The J gene is TRBJ2-7, the V gene TRBV5-1; the D gene is possibly TRBD1 (6 bases). This TCR came from a man aged 50-60 years in good health and CMV-seronegative. Sequenced: PBMCs. CDR3 residues: CASSVTGSYEQYF. CDR3 nucleotides: TGCGCCAGCAGCGTAACAGGGAGCTACGAGCAGTACTTC.